The rows below give T cell receptor beta chains drawn from one sample of a study of T cells after yellow fever vaccination. MiXCR, applied by TCRdb to the 5' RACE reads, yields one record per CDR3 protein. The table has 500,000 to 650,000 distinct CDR3 sequences, 17% seen once. The specimen was PBMCs, collected 5 to 6 days after the first yellow fever vaccination. The receptors shown here come from a man younger than 35 who received the YFV17D yellow fever vaccine. The CDR3 runs from the conserved cysteine through the conserved F or W. Each record gives: V gene, J gene, CDR3 protein.

TRBV7-2	TRBJ1-3	CASSLRSASGNTIYF
TRBV20-1	TRBJ2-3	CSAPRGSFVTDTQYF
TRBV5-1	TRBJ1-2	CASSSRANYGYTF
TRBV7-2	TRBJ1-4	CASSTTREKLFF
TRBV11-1	TRBJ2-5	CASSLGAASSGETQYF
TRBV12-3/TRBV12-4	TRBJ1-3	CANRIAGNTIYF
TRBV20-1	TRBJ2-4	CSVYSSNIQYF
TRBV7-9	TRBJ1-5	CASSLDGSQPQHF
TRBV27	TRBJ2-1	CASSGQKKGEQFF
TRBV2	TRBJ1-2	CASSEAAYGYTF
TRBV7-8	TRBJ2-1	CASSRGQGPYNEQFF
TRBV5-4	TRBJ2-5	CASSPIQGTSGETQYF
TRBV11-3	TRBJ2-1	CASSLEGSQDEQFF
TRBV18	TRBJ2-7	CASSPRTGRISYEQYF
TRBV5-6	TRBJ2-2	CASSPGWGSNTGELFF
TRBV3-1	TRBJ2-7	CATSPWDRDPSRQYF
TRBV25-1	TRBJ1-1	CASSELPGRAFF
TRBV5-1	TRBJ2-4	CASSRGTSGATPNSIQYF
TRBV6-2/TRBV6-3	TRBJ2-1	CASSYRRGGAHNEQFF
TRBV7-9	TRBJ2-2	CASSLAQGTGELFF
TRBV18	TRBJ2-5	CASSPPLMDRGEYQETQYF
TRBV4-1	TRBJ2-7	CASSQGRSTGTVTYEQYF
TRBV7-9	TRBJ2-1	CASSPRDAGLGNEQFF
TRBV5-6	TRBJ2-3	CASTLGERGATDTQYF
TRBV5-1	TRBJ1-2	CASSLAGRGSGGYTF
TRBV9	TRBJ2-3	CASSVVTSGGRSTDTQYF
TRBV5-1	TRBJ1-1	CASSLTSHPGAEAFF
TRBV12-3/TRBV12-4	TRBJ2-2	CASSFWTENTGELFF
TRBV5-1	TRBJ2-3	CASSLKESGGTDTQYF
TRBV7-9	TRBJ1-1	CASSWKGATEAFF
TRBV6-2/TRBV6-3	TRBJ2-3	CASKIPLAGRSSTDTQYF